This T cell receptor (beta chain) came from a study of T-cell memory formation after mild COVID-19. As for the study in general: The TCR clusters were mostly specific to one donor.

The table lists this clonotype with many counts. What it recognizes is unknown. Germline V lookup: CDR1 MGHRA, CDR2 YSYEKL. The V end was cut by 3 bases, the J end by 5 bases, with 14 bases between. The CDR3 length is 15 residues. UMIs and sample barcodes were carried by the TCR alpha and TCR beta cDNA libraries that 5'RACE produced using constant-segment primers. TCRdb re-analysed the 5' RACE reads in MiXCR, keeping a single row per CDR3 protein. The sample contains around 300,000 distinct CDR3 sequences, less than 9.5% of which appear only once. Findings and caveats of the study: Contracting CD4+ clones lay largely in CM and EM, with CD8+ ones residing in EMRA.

This TCR derives from a man aged 18 to 35 who had mild COVID-19 (a few samples of this study predate the infection). Cell type and time point are not known. The V and J genes are TRBV4-1 and TRBJ2-1; D perhaps matches TRBD1 (5 bases). The specimen was PBMCs or a T cell subset sorted from them (not recorded which). CDR3 sequence (DNA): TGCGCCAGCAGCCACCCCTTAATCAGGGACAATGAGCAGTTCTTC. It is translated as CASSHPLIRDNEQFF.